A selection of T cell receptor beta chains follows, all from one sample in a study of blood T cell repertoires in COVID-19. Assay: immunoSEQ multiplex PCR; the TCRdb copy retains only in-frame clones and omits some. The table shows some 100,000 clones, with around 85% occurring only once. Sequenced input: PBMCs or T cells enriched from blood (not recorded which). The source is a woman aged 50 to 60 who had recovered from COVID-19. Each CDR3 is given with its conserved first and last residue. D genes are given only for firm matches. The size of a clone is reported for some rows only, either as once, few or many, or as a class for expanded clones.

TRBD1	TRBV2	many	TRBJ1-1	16	TGTGCCAGCACTACGCAGGGGGCGCTATCGAACACTGAAGCTTTCTTT	CASTTQGALSNTEAFF
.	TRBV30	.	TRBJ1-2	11	TGTGCCTGGGAAGGGGGAAGGGGCTACACCTTC	CAWEGGRGYTF
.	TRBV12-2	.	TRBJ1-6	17	TGTGCAAGTCGCTTACATCTTCGGCGGGCAGTTAATTCACCCCTCCACTTT	CASRLHLRRAVNSPLHF
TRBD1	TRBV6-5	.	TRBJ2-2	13	TGTGCCAGCCGACAGGGGAACACCGGGGAGCTGTTTTTT	CASRQGNTGELFF
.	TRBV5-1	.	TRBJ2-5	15	TGCGCCAGCAGCTTGGCCGGGACACTTCAAGAGACCCAGTACTTC	CASSLAGTLQETQYF
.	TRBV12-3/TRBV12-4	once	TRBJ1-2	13	TGTGCCACCGATGGTGGGGGCGCAGATGGCTACACCTTC	CATDGGGADGYTF
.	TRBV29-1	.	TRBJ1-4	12	TGCAGCGCGACAGGAGCTAATGAAAAACTGTTTTTT	CSATGANEKLFF
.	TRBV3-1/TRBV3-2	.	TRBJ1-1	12	TGTGCCAGCAGCCAAGATGGCAGTGAAGCTTTCTTT	CASSQDGSEAFF
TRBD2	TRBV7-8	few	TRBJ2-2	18	TGTGCCAGCAGCTTATTGGGTTTGGCTAGCGGGATTGGCGGGGAGCTGTTTTTT	CASSLLGLASGIGGELFF
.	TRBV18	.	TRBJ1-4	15	TGTGCCAGCTCACCACCGGGACCGGGGGAAGAAAAACTGTTTTTT	CASSPPGPGEEKLFF
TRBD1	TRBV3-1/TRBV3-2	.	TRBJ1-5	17	TGTGCCAGCAGCCAAGGTGTCGGACAGGGGCTAAGTCAGCCCCAGCATTTT	CASSQGVGQGLSQPQHF
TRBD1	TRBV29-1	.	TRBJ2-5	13	TGCAGCGGCCGGACAGGGGAAGTGGAGACCCAGTACTTC	CSGRTGEVETQYF
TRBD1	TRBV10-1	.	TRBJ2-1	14	TGCGCCAGCAGTGTAAACAGGGGCTACAATGAGCAGTTCTTC	CASSVNRGYNEQFF
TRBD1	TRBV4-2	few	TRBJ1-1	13	TGTGCCAGCAGCCAGGGACAGGGCCGAGAAGCTTTCTTT	CASSQGQGREAFF
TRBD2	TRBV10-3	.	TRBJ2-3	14	TGTGCCATCAAGGCGGGGGGACCCACAGATACGCAGTATTTT	CAIKAGGPTDTQYF
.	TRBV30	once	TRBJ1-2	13	TGTGCCTGGGGACCTGGGAGGTACTATGGCTACACCTTC	CAWGPGRYYGYTF
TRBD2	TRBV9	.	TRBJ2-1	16	TGTGCCAGCAGCGCCGATGGGGGGGATTCCTACAATGAGCAGTTCTTC	CASSADGGDSYNEQFF
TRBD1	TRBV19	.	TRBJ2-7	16	TGTGCCAGTAGTATGGGTATGGGACAGTCTTCCTACGAGCAGTACTTC	CASSMGMGQSSYEQYF
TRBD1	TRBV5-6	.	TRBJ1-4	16	TGTGCCAGCAGCACCGGGACAGGGCCGACTAATGAAAAACTGTTTTTT	CASSTGTGPTNEKLFF
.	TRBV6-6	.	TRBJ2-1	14	TGTGCCAGCAGTCAACAGGGTTTCATCAATGAGCAGTTCTTC	CASSQQGFINEQFF
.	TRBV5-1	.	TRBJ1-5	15	TGCGCCAGCAGCTTGGCCGGGGTCCCAAATCAGCCCCAGCATTTT	CASSLAGVPNQPQHF
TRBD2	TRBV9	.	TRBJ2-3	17	TGTGCCAGCAGCGTAGGTGGTGCGGGAGGGCCCAGAGATACGCAGTATTTT	CASSVGGAGGPRDTQYF
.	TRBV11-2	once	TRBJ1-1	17	TGTGCCAGCAGCCGGTACCTCTGGACGGGAGGGGGTACTGAAGCTTTCTTT	CASSRYLWTGGGTEAFF
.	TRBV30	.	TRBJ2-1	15	TGTGCCTGGAGTGTTCGGCGGGGTGGGGGGAATGAGCAGTTCTTC	CAWSVRRGGGNEQFF
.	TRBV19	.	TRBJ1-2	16	TGTGCCAGTAGTATAGATTATGGCAGAACGAACTATGGCTACACCTTC	CASSIDYGRTNYGYTF
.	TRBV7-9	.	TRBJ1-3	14	TGTGCCAGCAGCGCGGACATGACTGGAAACACCATATATTTT	CASSADMTGNTIYF
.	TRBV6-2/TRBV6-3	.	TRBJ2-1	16	TGTGCCAGCAGTTACCTTAGCGGATCCAGAGACAATGAGCAGTTCTTC	CASSYLSGSRDNEQFF
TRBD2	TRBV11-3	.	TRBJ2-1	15	TGTGCCAGCAGCTTTGGGAGCGGGAACTACAATGAGCAGTTCTTC	CASSFGSGNYNEQFF
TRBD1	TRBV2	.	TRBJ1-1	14	TGTGCCAGCAGCCATAGGACAGGTCTGACTGAAGCTTTCTTT	CASSHRTGLTEAFF
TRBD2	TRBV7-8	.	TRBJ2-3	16	TGTGCCAGCAGCGTCACCGGGACTAGCGGCACAGATACGCAGTATTTT	CASSVTGTSGTDTQYF
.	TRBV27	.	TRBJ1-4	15	TGTGCCAGCAGCTGGACCGGGCGGGCTAATGAAAAACTGTTTTTT	CASSWTGRANEKLFF
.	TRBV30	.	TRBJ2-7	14	TGTGCCTGGACGAGGGACCGGCGGGACTACGAGCAGTACTTC	CAWTRDRRDYEQYF
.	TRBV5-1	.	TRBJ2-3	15	TGCGCCAGCAGTAGGGGGGGCGCTCCCACAGATACGCAGTATTTT	CASSRGGAPTDTQYF
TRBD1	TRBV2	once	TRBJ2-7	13	TGTGCCAGCAGTAGACAGGGCTCAGGCGAGCAGTACTTC	CASSRQGSGEQYF
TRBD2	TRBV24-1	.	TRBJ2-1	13	TGTGCCACCAGTGACCAAGGGAGGGATGAGCAGTTCTTC	CATSDQGRDEQFF
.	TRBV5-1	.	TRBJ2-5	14	TGCGCCAGCAGCTGGCAGACAGCCCAAGAGACCCAGTACTTC	CASSWQTAQETQYF
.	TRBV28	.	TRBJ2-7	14	TGTGCCAGCACTAACGAGGCGTTTTTATACGAGCAGTACTTC	CASTNEAFLYEQYF
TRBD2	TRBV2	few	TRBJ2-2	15	TGTGCCAGCAGTGCTATGCGGGGGGAGGCCGGGGAGCTGTTTTTT	CASSAMRGEAGELFF